The 15 T cell receptor beta chains presented below share a single source sample, sequenced in a study of regulatory T cells in long-lasting Graves disease. Regarding time point: newly diagnosed GD, antithyroid drugs for less than 3 months. PBMC-derived RNA was used for the TCR library. Relying on iRepertoire HTBI primers and Arm-PCR of CDR3 regions, the team built TCR beta libraries. TCRdb recomputed calls from the multiplex PCR reads with MiXCR, one row per CDR3 protein. The table includes under 400,000 distinct CDR3 sequences, approximately 15% detected once. The sample also formed part of further work on T cells in Graves' hyperthyroidism and ophthalmopathy.

The material was peripheral blood mononuclear cells (PBMCs), obtained at new diagnosis, from a patient treated with antithyroid drugs. Receptors were obtained from a man in his forties with Graves disease.

With respect to this clonotype: A much larger clone differs by one base, so this may be a read error. The chain links TRBV7-9 to TRBJ1-2, with 7 bases matching TRBD1. CDR3 size: 16 residues. Germline V lookup: CDR1 SEHNR, CDR2 FQNEAQ (reference sequence). The CDR3 sequence is CVSSLRPQGRGGGYTF. CDR3 bases: TGTGTCAGCAGCTTGCGCCCACAGGGGCGGGGGGGTGGCTACACCTTC.

This clonotype was counted ten times or more. The V call is TRBV7-9, the J call TRBJ2-7; D may be TRBD1 (5 bases). The CDR3 contains 12 residues. The germline CDR1 and CDR2 sequences are SEHNR and FQNEAQ (reference sequence). The ends were cut back, 3 bases at V and 4 bases at J, with 7 bases in the middle. CDR3 sequence: CASSLTVYEQYF. CDR3 nucleotides: TGTGCCAGCAGCTTGACAGTTTACGAGCAGTACTTC.

The table lists this clonotype with many counts. The V and J genes are TRBV27 and TRBJ2-7, with D perhaps matching TRBD1 (6 bases). CDR1 MNHEY and CDR2 SMNVEV come from the germline V gene (reference sequence). The CDR3 loop spans 13 amino acids. V lost 5 bases to trimming and J lost 5 bases, with 13 bases between them. The chain's CDR3 is CASSPTGLDEQYF. For the CDR3, the DNA is TGTGCCAGCAGTCCAACAGGGTTGGACGAGCAGTACTTC.

This clonotype was detected ten times or more. The V call is TRBV20-1, the J call TRBJ2-5; D is unclear. The CDR3 sequence is 13 residues long. CDR1 and CDR2 (germline): DFQATT, SNEGSKA (reference sequence). V gave up 3 bases and J gave up 7 bases, with 15 bases separating them. The CDR3 sequence: CSASPRSDATQYF. CDR3 nucleotide sequence: TGCAGTGCTAGCCCTAGGAGCGACGCGACCCAGTACTTC.

This clonotype was counted a few times. The chain links TRBV20-1 to TRBJ1-5; tentatively, D is TRBD1 (6 bases). The CDR3 contains 14 residues. Trimming removed 6 bases at V and 4 bases at J, with 16 bases between. CDR1 and CDR2 from the germline V gene are DFQATT and SNEGSKA (reference sequence). CDR3 sequence reads: CSADATGQNQPQHF. The CDR3 DNA is TGCAGTGCCGACGCGACAGGACAGAATCAGCCCCAGCATTTT.

This clonotype was counted many times. The chain is built from TRBV14 and TRBJ2-1; possibly TRBD1 for D (6 bases). The V end was cut by 0 bases, the J end by 7 bases, with 13 bases between. Germline V CDR1 and CDR2: SGHDN, FVKESK. The CDR3 runs to 15 residues. DNA for the CDR3: TGTGCCAGCAGCCAAGACGTGGGACACACGAATGAGCAGTTCTTC. Translated: CASSQDVGHTNEQFF.

The sample holds many counts of this clonotype. The chain has TRBV30 and TRBJ2-7; a weak D match, TRBD2 (5 bases). This CDR3 is 15 amino acids long. CDR1 is GTSNPN and CDR2 is SVGIG in the germline V gene (reference sequence). With 3 bases removed from V and 5 bases from J, the gap between germline ends came to 20 bases. The CDR3 spells CAWRGWTFVGHEQYF. Written as DNA, the CDR3 is TGTGCCTGGAGGGGCTGGACTTTTGTAGGGCACGAGCAGTACTTC.

This clonotype came up many times. The J gene is TRBJ2-6, the V gene TRBV2, with D hard to call. Germline CDR1 reads SNHLY; CDR2 reads FYNNEI. There are 14 residues in the CDR3. The V end was cut by 5 bases, the J end by 3 bases, with 8 bases between. In nucleotides, the CDR3 is TGTGCCAGCAGTACCGACGGTGGGGCCAACGTCCTGACTTTC. As protein: CASSTDGGANVLTF. Variable domain in full (rest from reference TRBV2 and TRBJ2-6): EPEVTQTPSHQVTQMGQEVILRCVPISNHLYFYWYRQILGQKVEFLVSFYNNEISEKSEIFDDQFSVERPDGSNFTLKIRSTKLEDSAMYFCASSTDGGANVLTFGAGSRLTVL.

Notes on this clonotype: This sequence is one base from a far larger clone and is likely a read error. The rearrangement joins TRBV7-3 to TRBJ2-1, with 11 bases matching TRBD2. V trimming: 0 bases; J trimming: 10 bases; junction bases outside the gene matches: 5. The CDR3 is 15 amino acids. Germline loops: CDR1 SGHTA, CDR2 FQGTGA. CDR3 protein: CASSLTSGGAYEQFF. The CDR3, as DNA: TGTGCCAGCAGCTTAACTAGCGGGGGGGCCTACGAGCAGTTCTTC.

In its sample, this clonotype was seen many times. The rearrangement joins TRBV4-1 to TRBJ1-1; D gene unclear. The CDR3 length is 15 residues. V was clipped by 4 bases and J by 1 base, with 13 bases between them. Germline values: CDR1 MGHRA, CDR2 YSYEKL. For the CDR3, the DNA is TGCGCCAGCAGCCCTAGATGGGGTACGAACACTGAAGCTTTCTTT. It is translated as CASSPRWGTNTEAFF.

This clonotype was observed a few times. V is TRBV20-1 and J is TRBJ1-5; possibly TRBD1 for D (6 bases). Trimming cost V 5 bases and J 3 bases, with 11 bases left between them. CDR1 DFQATT and CDR2 SNEGSKA come from the germline V gene (reference sequence). The CDR3 length is 13 residues. The CDR3 DNA follows: TGCAGTGCTGAAACAGGGCACAATCAGCCCCAGCATTTT. This sequence encodes CSAETGHNQPQHF.

This clonotype appeared many times. Here the CDR3 DNA reads TGCAGTGTTGGGCAGTGGAACAATGAGCAGTTCTTC. This gives the protein CSVGQWNNEQFF. V is TRBV20-1 and J is TRBJ2-1, with D uncertain. The ends were cut back, 7 bases at V and 5 bases at J, with 12 bases in the middle. The CDR3 extends over 12 amino acids. Germline loops: CDR1 DFQATT, CDR2 SNEGSKA (reference sequence).

This clonotype was found many times. This chain connects TRBV20-1 to TRBJ2-5; D not resolved. Trimming pared 3 bases from V and 0 bases from J, leaving 5 bases between. The CDR3 is made up of 12 amino acids. Germline-derived CDR1 and CDR2 are DFQATT and SNEGSKA (reference sequence). CDR3 protein: CSASDNQETQYF. CDR3 in DNA: TGCAGTGCTAGTGACAACCAAGAGACCCAGTACTTC.

The V gene is TRBV2, the J gene TRBJ1-5; D is undetermined. CDR3 length: 13 amino acids. V dropped 3 bases and J dropped 3 bases, with 6 bases sitting between them. Germline assignment: CDR1 SNHLY and CDR2 FYNNEI. CDR3 region: CASSDRLNQPQHF. As DNA, the CDR3 is TGTGCCAGCAGTGACAGACTCAATCAGCCCCAGCATTTT. The complete variable domain, with remaining parts taken from reference TRBV2 and TRBJ1-5, reads EPEVTQTPSHQVTQMGQEVILRCVPISNHLYFYWYRQILGQKVEFLVSFYNNEISEKSEIFDDQFSVERPDGSNFTLKIRSTKLEDSAMYFCASSDRLNQPQHFGDGTRLSIL.

This chain joins TRBV5-1 and TRBJ2-3, with 10 bases lining up with TRBD1. Per germline, CDR1 SGHRS and CDR2 YFSETQ. This CDR3 has 19 residues. With V trimmed by 3 bases and J by 2 bases, 15 bases remained unmatched. The CDR3, as DNA: TGCGCCAGCAGCTCCGGACAGGGGGGTGGTTGGTATGTCACAGATACGCAGTATTTT. Its translation: CASSSGQGGGWYVTDTQYF. The variable domain in full, with the rest retrieved from reference TRBV5-1 and TRBJ2-3, is KAGVTQTPRYLIKTRGQQVTLSCSPISGHRSVSWYQQTPGQGLQFLFEYFSETQRNKGNFPGRFSGRQFSNSRSEMNVSTLELGDSALYLCASSSGQGGGWYVTDTQYFGPGTRLTVL.